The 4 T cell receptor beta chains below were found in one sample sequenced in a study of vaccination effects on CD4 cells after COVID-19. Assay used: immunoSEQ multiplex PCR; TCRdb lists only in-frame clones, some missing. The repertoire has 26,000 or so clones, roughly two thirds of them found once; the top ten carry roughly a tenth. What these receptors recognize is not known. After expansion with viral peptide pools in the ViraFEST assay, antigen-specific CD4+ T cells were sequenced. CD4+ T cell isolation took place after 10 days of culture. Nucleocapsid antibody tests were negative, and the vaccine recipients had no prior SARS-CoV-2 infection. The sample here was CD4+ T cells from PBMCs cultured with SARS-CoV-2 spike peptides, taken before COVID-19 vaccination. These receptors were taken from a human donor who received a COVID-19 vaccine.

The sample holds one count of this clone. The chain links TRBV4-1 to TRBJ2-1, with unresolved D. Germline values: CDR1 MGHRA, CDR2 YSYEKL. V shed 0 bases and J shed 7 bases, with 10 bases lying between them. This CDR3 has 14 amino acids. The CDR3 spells CASSQDPYANEQFF. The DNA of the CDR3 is TGCGCCAGCAGCCAAGACCCTTACGCGAATGAGCAGTTCTTC.

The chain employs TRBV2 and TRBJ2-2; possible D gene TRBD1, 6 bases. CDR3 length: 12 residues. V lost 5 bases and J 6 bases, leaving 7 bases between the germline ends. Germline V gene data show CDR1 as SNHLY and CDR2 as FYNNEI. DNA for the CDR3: TGTGCCAGCAGTAAGGGGGCCGGGGAGCTGTTTTTT. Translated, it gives CASSKGAGELFF. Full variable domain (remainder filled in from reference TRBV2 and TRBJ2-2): EPEVTQTPSHQVTQMGQEVILRCVPISNHLYFYWYRQILGQKVEFLVSFYNNEISEKSEIFDDQFSVERPDGSNFTLKIRSTKLEDSAMYFCASSKGAGELFFGEGSRLTVL.

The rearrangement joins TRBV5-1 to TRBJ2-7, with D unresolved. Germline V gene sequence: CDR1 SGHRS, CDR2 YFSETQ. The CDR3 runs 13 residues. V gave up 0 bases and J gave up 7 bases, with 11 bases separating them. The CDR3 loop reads CASSLGQPPEQYF. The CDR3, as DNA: TGCGCCAGCAGCTTGGGCCAACCTCCTGAGCAGTACTTC.

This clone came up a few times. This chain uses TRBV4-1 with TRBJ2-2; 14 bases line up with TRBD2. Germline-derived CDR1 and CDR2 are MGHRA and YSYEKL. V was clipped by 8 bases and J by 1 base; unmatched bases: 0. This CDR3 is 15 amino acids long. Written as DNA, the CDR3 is TGCGCCAGCGGGACTAGCGGGAGGAACACCGGGGAGCTGTTTTTT. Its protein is CASGTSGRNTGELFF.